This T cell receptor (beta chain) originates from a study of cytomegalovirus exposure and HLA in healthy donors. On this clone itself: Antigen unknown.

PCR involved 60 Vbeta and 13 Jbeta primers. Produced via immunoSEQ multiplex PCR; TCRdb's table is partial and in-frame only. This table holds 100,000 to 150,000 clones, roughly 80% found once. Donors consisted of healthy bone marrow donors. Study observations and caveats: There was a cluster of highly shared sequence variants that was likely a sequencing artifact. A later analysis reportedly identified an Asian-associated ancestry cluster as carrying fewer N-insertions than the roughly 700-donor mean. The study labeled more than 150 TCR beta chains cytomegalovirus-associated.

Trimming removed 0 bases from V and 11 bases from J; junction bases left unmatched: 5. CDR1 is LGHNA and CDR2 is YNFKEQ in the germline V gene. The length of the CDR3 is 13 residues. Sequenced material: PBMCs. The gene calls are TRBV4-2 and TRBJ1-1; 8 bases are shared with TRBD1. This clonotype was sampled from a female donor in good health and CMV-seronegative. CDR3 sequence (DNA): TGTGCCAGCAGCCAAGAAACAGGGGGATGGGCTTTCTTT. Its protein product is CASSQETGGWAFF.